These 5 T cell receptor beta chains originate from one sample sequenced in a study of cytomegalovirus exposure and HLA in healthy donors. Use of 60 Vbeta and 13 Jbeta primers characterized the PCR. Assay: immunoSEQ multiplex PCR; the TCRdb copy retains only in-frame clones and omits some. The top ten hold approximately 2% of the sample, which has some 130,000 clones, about four fifths seen once. The sequenced sample was PBMCs. These receptors came from a man aged 18 to 30 in good health and CMV-seronegative.

The chain is built from TRBV7-6 and TRBJ2-5; D gene unclear. The CDR3 sequence is 12 residues long. Looked up from germline, CDR1 is SGHVS and CDR2 is FNYEAQ. Trimming left V 8 bases short and J 2 bases short, with 9 bases between. CDR3 residues: CASSPSQETQYF. In nucleotides, the CDR3 is TGTGCCAGCTCGCCTAGTCAAGAGACCCAGTACTTC.

This chain joins TRBV5-1 and TRBJ1-1, with D perhaps TRBD1 (6 bases). V was clipped by 4 bases and J by 0 bases, with 19 bases between them. There are 17 residues in the CDR3. Germline V gene data show CDR1 as SGHRS and CDR2 as YFSETQ. DNA of the CDR3: TGCGCCAGCAGCACACAAGGACAGCCTAGTATGAACACTGAAGCTTTCTTT. Encoded protein: CASSTQGQPSMNTEAFF.

This chain uses TRBV6-5 with TRBJ2-7; 7 bases are a match to TRBD1. CDR1 MNHEY and CDR2 SVGAGI come from the germline V gene. The CDR3 spans 14 residues. V dropped 6 bases and J dropped 1; count of bases not matched to a gene: 6. CDR3 sequence reads: CASRTPGQSYEQYF. CDR3 DNA sequence: TGTGCCAGCAGGACGCCGGGACAGTCCTACGAGCAGTACTTC.

This rearrangement joins TRBV5-1 to TRBJ1-4; the D is unclear. V lost 0 bases to trimming and J lost 6 bases, with 18 bases between them. The CDR3 runs 17 residues. Germline CDR1 reads SGHRS; CDR2 reads YFSETQ. CDR3 coding DNA: TGCGCCAGCAGCTTGGGTCTTGGTAGAGGCTTGGATGAAAAACTGTTTTTT. This translates into CASSLGLGRGLDEKLFF.

The chain recombines TRBV5-6 with TRBJ2-7; possibly TRBD2 for D (5 bases). The CDR3 has 14 amino acids. Germline V gives CDR1 SGHDT, CDR2 YYEEEE. Trimming stripped 4 bases from V and 3 bases from J, with 14 bases between. Here the CDR3 reads CASSTAPTSYEQYF. The CDR3 coding sequence is TGTGCCAGCAGCACAGCACCTACTAGCTACGAGCAGTACTTC.